This entry describes one T cell receptor (beta chain). What it binds is not known. Stated time point: baseline, week 1 (first vaccination visit). Treatment: pre-vaccination baseline after standard-of-care therapy. Newly diagnosed WHO grade 3 or 4 IDH1-mutant, ATRX-lost astrocytomas were identified in the donors. Produced via immunoSEQ multiplex PCR; TCRdb's table is partial and in-frame only. In the table there are around 50,000 clones, 86% of which are singletons. The sample originates from a study of a mutant IDH1 vaccine in newly diagnosed glioma. Study as a whole: The sex distribution of treated patients was about 62% male and 37.5% female, with a mean age of 40.4 years. Study-level points and caveats: Changes in top peripheral clonotypes did not appear linked to pseudoprogression.

The germline V and J ends were trimmed by 6 bases and 7 bases, with 13 bases remaining between them. Germline V gene data show CDR1 as MNHEY and CDR2 as SVGAGI. The CDR3 totals 12 residues. The chain employs TRBV6-5 and TRBJ2-7; D not certain. The source was PBMCs, collected from a glioma patient treated with radiotherapy, temozolomide or both. The receptor's source is a middle-aged man with glioma. CDR3 region: CASSHTNGEQYF. Written as DNA, the CDR3 is TGTGCCAGCAGCCATACAAATGGTGAGCAGTACTTC.